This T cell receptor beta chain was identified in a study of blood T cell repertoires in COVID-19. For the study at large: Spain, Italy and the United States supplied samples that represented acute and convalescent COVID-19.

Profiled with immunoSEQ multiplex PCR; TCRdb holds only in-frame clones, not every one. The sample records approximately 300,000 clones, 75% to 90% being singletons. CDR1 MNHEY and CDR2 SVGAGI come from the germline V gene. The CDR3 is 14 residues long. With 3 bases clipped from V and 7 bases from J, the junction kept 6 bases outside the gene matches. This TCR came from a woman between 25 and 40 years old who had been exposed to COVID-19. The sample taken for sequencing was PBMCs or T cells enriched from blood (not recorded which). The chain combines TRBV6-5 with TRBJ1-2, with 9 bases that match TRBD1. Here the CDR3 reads CASSYWTGEGGYTF. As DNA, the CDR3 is TGTGCCAGCAGTTATTGGACAGGGGAGGGTGGCTACACCTTC.